This passage covers 20 T cell receptor beta chains from one sample sequenced in a study of T cells after posttransplantation cyclophosphamide. The table came from immunoSEQ multiplex PCR; TCRdb's copy has only in-frame clones and leaves some out. The table has 3,500 to 4,000 clones, roughly 60% seen once. Material for sequencing was memory CD8+ T cells sorted from blood. All receptors derive from a man younger than 40 in good health and a related stem cell transplant donor.

This clone has only a few counts. This chain uses TRBV9 with TRBJ2-5; 8 bases match TRBD1. After removal of 3 bases from V and 5 bases from J, the junction contained 9 bases not matched to a gene. Germline CDR1 and CDR2: SGDLS and YYNGEE. The CDR3 consists of 15 residues. The CDR3 DNA reads as TGTGCCAGCAGCGCCTACGGGACAGGCGGCGAGACCCAGTACTTC. This sequence encodes CASSAYGTGGETQYF.

This sequence joins TRBV4-1 and TRBJ1-2; D is perhaps TRBD1 (5 bases). The CDR3 has 16 amino acids. With 0 bases removed from V and 8 bases from J, the gap between germline ends came to 19 bases. CDR1 and CDR2 from the germline V gene are MGHRA and YSYEKL. The CDR3 bases are TGCGCCAGCAGCCAAGATCTAGTGGGAACAGGCAACGGCTACACCTTC. It specifies CASSQDLVGTGNGYTF.

This clone was counted between two and nine times. This sequence joins TRBV9 and TRBJ1-1; D remains ambiguous. Per the germline V gene, CDR1 is SGDLS and CDR2 is YYNGEE. V shed 4 bases and J shed 0 bases, with 10 bases lying between them. CDR3 length: 14 residues. CDR3 in amino acids: CASSPVAVNTEAFF. The DNA of the CDR3 is TGTGCCAGCAGCCCGGTTGCGGTGAACACTGAAGCTTTCTTT.

The rearrangement links TRBV9 to TRBJ2-3, with D possibly being TRBD1 (6 bases). Germline V lookup: CDR1 SGDLS, CDR2 YYNGEE. The CDR3 is 16 amino acids. With 3 bases removed from V and 2 bases from J, the gap between germline ends came to 16 bases. The CDR3 DNA follows: TGTGCCAGCAGCGAAACCAGGGGCGGAATCACAGATACGCAGTATTTT. Translated: CASSETRGGITDTQYF.

This clone was seen a few times. This sequence joins TRBV21-1 and TRBJ2-5; the DNA was not compared with TRBD2, the D call given in the table. TRBV21-1 represents a pseudogene. This CDR3 spans 16 amino acids. As DNA, the CDR3 is TGTGCCAGCCTCACGGCCCGAGACGGAGGGAGAGAGACCCAGTACTTC. Its translation is CASLTARDGGRETQYF.

CDR3 sequence: CAINGGGYNSPLHF. The CDR3 coding sequence is TGTGCCATCAACGGGGGGGGTTATAATTCACCCCTCCACTTT. This chain connects TRBV10-3 to TRBJ1-6; tentative D call: TRBD1 (5 bases). This CDR3 region has 14 residues. The germline V and J ends were trimmed by 7 bases and 4 bases, with 11 bases remaining between them. Germline CDR1 is ENHRY and CDR2 is SYGVKD.

V gene TRBV15 combines with J gene TRBJ2-1; perhaps TRBD2 as D (5 bases). This CDR3 comprises 14 residues. Germline loops: CDR1 LNHNV, CDR2 YYDKDF (reference sequence). Trimming took 5 bases from V and 6 from J, leaving 14 bases between them. DNA for the CDR3: TGTGCCACCAGCCCGGGGAACGGAGCCAATGAGCAGTTCTTC. It is translated as CATSPGNGANEQFF.

This clone was observed a single time. The chain combines TRBV4-2 with TRBJ2-5; 12 bases map to TRBD2. The germline gives CDR1 LGHNA, CDR2 YNFKEQ. This CDR3 contains 15 residues. V shed 4 bases and J 4 bases; nucleotides not matched to a gene: 4. The CDR3 DNA sequence: TGTGCCAGCAGCCCCCGACTAGCGGGGGTAGAGACCCAGTACTTC. It codes for CASSPRLAGVETQYF.

J is TRBJ2-5 and V is TRBV9, with 10 bases lining up with TRBD2. Looked up from germline, CDR1 is SGDLS and CDR2 is YYNGEE. Trimming removed 3 bases from V and 4 bases from J; junction bases left unmatched: 9. The CDR3 runs to 16 residues. Here the CDR3 reads CASSAMSGGAGETQYF. In DNA form, the CDR3 reads TGTGCCAGCAGCGCAATGAGCGGGGGGGCGGGAGAGACCCAGTACTTC.

Turning to this clone: This sequence is one base from a far larger clone and is likely a read error. At the DNA level, this CDR3 is encoded by other sequences in the same sample as well. Here the CDR3 reads CATSRGTGDNEQFF. CDR3 DNA: TGTGCCACCAGCAGGGGGACAGGGGACAATGAGCAGTTCTTC. The chain links TRBV15 to TRBJ2-1; 10 bases are shared with TRBD1. V shed 3 bases and J 5 bases; nucleotides not matched to a gene: 1. Germline CDR1 and CDR2: LNHNV and YYDKDF (reference sequence). CDR3 length: 14 residues.

The chain joins TRBV7-3 to TRBJ1-2; weak D call: TRBD1 (5 bases). Looked up from germline, CDR1 is SGHTA and CDR2 is FQGTGA. The CDR3 spans 15 residues. V dropped 7 bases and J dropped 0 bases, with 15 bases sitting between them. The DNA for the CDR3 is TGTGCCAGCATAGAGGCAAGGGGCTCTAACTATGGCTACACCTTC. It encodes CASIEARGSNYGYTF.

In its sample, this clone is medium-sized (0.01 to 0.1%). This chain connects TRBV6-7 to TRBJ2-3, with 15 bases aligning to TRBD2. Being an ORF, TRBV6-7 has a function that is uncertain. The CDR3 consists of 16 residues. V lost 10 bases to trimming and J lost 7 bases; unmatched junction nucleotides: 12. CDR3 region: CANPRGLAGGPHTQYF. CDR3 in DNA: TGTGCCAACCCCCGAGGACTAGCGGGGGGGCCCCATACGCAGTATTTT.

This sequence joins TRBV7-9 and TRBJ1-2; 8 bases are a match to TRBD1. Germline CDR1 reads SEHNR; CDR2 reads FQNEAQ (reference sequence). The CDR3 has 14 residues. V was clipped by 6 bases and J by 5 bases; unmatched bases: 8. CDR3 loop: CASSPGGTGYGYTF. In DNA form, the CDR3 reads TGTGCCAGCAGTCCCGGGGGGACAGGTTATGGCTACACCTTC.

This rearrangement joins TRBV27 to TRBJ1-6, with D tentatively TRBD1 (5 bases). The germline V and J ends were trimmed by 8 bases and 6 bases, with 17 bases remaining between them. Germline-derived CDR1 and CDR2 are MNHEY and SMNVEV (reference sequence). This CDR3 has 15 residues. CDR3 residues: CASSPQGPVNSPLHF. For the CDR3, the DNA is TGTGCCAGCTCCCCCCAGGGTCCAGTTAATTCACCCCTCCACTTT.

This clone was detected only a few times. The V call is TRBV6-6, the J call TRBJ1-1; D gene unclear. CDR3 length: 13 residues. Trimming removed 2 bases from V and 0 bases from J, with 4 bases in between. Germline V lookup: CDR1 MNHNY, CDR2 SVGAGI (reference sequence). DNA of the CDR3: TGTGCCAGCAGTTACCCCATGAACACTGAAGCTTTCTTT. Amino acid sequence: CASSYPMNTEAFF.

This clone appeared a few times. In the same sample, other DNA sequences code for this CDR3. The chain has TRBV9 and TRBJ2-7; D not resolved. CDR3 length: 15 amino acids. Trimming took 4 bases from V and 4 from J, leaving 18 bases between them. The germline V gene has CDR1 SGDLS and CDR2 YYNGEE. Written as DNA, the CDR3 is TGTGCCAGCAGCATCGAACAGAAGACGGCATACGAGCAGTACTTC. It yields the protein CASSIEQKTAYEQYF.

This chain links TRBV10-3 with TRBJ1-2; maybe TRBD1 (6 bases). Germline CDR1 is ENHRY and CDR2 is SYGVKD. This CDR3 has 13 residues. The V and J ends lost 8 bases and 3 bases respectively, with 13 bases between them. The CDR3 here is CAILRDTYYGYTF. The CDR3 region has the DNA TGTGCCATCCTCAGGGACACTTACTATGGCTACACCTTC.

This clone occurred a few times. The chain joins TRBV27 to TRBJ1-2; no definite D call. The CDR3 runs 16 residues. Germline loops: CDR1 MNHEY, CDR2 SMNVEV (reference sequence). Trimming cost V 1 base and J 0 bases, with 12 bases left between them. This chain's CDR3 is CASSLYPGGANYGYTF. CDR3 DNA sequence: TGTGCCAGCAGTTTATACCCTGGTGGAGCTAACTATGGCTACACCTTC.

In its sample, this clone was seen a few times. The chain links TRBV5-6 to TRBJ2-4; no firm D call. Trimming removed 1 base at V and 0 bases at J, with 11 bases between. Germline V CDR1 and CDR2: SGHDT, YYEEEE. This CDR3 has 16 residues. CDR3 protein: CASSLSSGLAKNIQYF. The CDR3 DNA sequence: TGTGCCAGCAGCTTGTCCTCCGGTCTAGCCAAAAACATTCAGTACTTC.

CDR3 region: CASSLGGGSYEQYF. In nucleotides, the CDR3 is TGCGCCAGCAGCTTGGGGGGGGGTTCGTACGAGCAGTACTTC. The rearrangement links TRBV5-1 to TRBJ2-7, with 7 positions matching TRBD2. CDR3 size: 14 residues. The germline V gene encodes CDR1 SGHRS and CDR2 YFSETQ. Unmatched junction bases numbered 4, after V lost 0 bases and J lost 4 bases.